A single T cell receptor beta chain is shown here with its context. TCRdb passed the PCR reads through MiXCR, listing each CDR3 protein once. The data show just under 20,000 distinct CDR3 sequences, approximately 40% seen once. These data are taken from a study of tumor-infiltrating lymphocytes in oesophageal squamous cell carcinoma. The CDR3 runs to 15 residues. The germline V gene has CDR1 SEHNR and CDR2 FQNEAQ (reference sequence). The ends lost 4 bases at V and 5 bases at J; junction bases unmatched: 4. The source material was normal esophageal tissue next to the tumor. The gene calls are TRBV7-9 and TRBJ1-6, with TRBD1 identical over 8 bases. This sequence was found in a male donor with esophageal squamous cell carcinoma. CDR3 nucleotides: TGTGCCAGCAGCTACGGACAGGGCAATAATTCACCCCTCCACTTT. Protein product: CASSYGQGNNSPLHF.